This TCR beta chain was found in a study of OX40 agonist ivuxolimab in advanced cancers. Study information: Administration of intravenous ivuxolimab to patients occurred every 2 weeks at 0.01 to 10 mg/kg. The dose-escalation cohort had hepatocellular carcinoma, melanoma, renal cell or head and neck cancer.

Regarding this clone: What it binds is not known.

J lost 4 bases, V lost 5 bases, and 4 bases had no gene match. The V gene's germline CDR1 is KGHSH and CDR2 LQKENI. CDR3 size: 13 residues. Study-wide points: Clonal expansion among partial responders at 0.1-3.0 mg/kg ranked near the lowest.

Assay used: immunoSEQ multiplex PCR; TCRdb lists only in-frame clones, some missing. The repertoire holds fewer than 110,000 clones, with around 93% as singletons. This TCR came from an adult with an advanced solid tumor such as melanoma, head and neck, liver or kidney cancer. This sample comprised CD4+ or CD8+ T cells sorted from blood, obtained in a trial of the OX40 agonist ivuxolimab. V and J are TRBV18 and TRBJ2-7, with 8 bases aligning to TRBD2. CDR3 sequence reads: CASSSREGYEQYF. CDR3 coding DNA: TGTGCCAGCTCATCCCGGGAGGGATACGAGCAGTACTTC. Looking up the rest from reference TRBV18 and TRBJ2-7 gives the full variable domain: NAGVMQNPRHLVRRRGQEARLRCSPMKGHSHVYWYRQLPEEGLKFMVYLQKENIIDESGMPKERFSAEFPKEGPSILRIQQVVRGDSAAYFCASSSREGYEQYFGPGTRLTVT.